Sequencing of this T cell receptor (beta chain) was carried out in a study of blood T cell repertoires in COVID-19. Overall study: COVID-19 samples collected from the United States, Italy and Spain covered acute and convalescent phases. The cDNA or gDNA used as material had been derived from T cells, B-cell-depleted T cells, or PBMCs.

A Seattle source enrolled patients during active infection and followed them longitudinally. Authors' analysis steps: For nucleated cells, counts were estimated from reference gene primer amplification. The repertoire was sequenced with immunoSEQ multiplex PCR; TCRdb's copy has only in-frame clones and lacks some. V and J calls and clone size follow that table, whereas D and trimming were derived from the DNA. The table lists about 49,000 clones, approximately 80% of them singletons. The CDR3 has 16 amino acids. CDR1 is ENHRY, CDR2 SYGVKD, per germline. V was clipped by 5 bases and J by 0 bases; unmatched bases: 8.

The chain combines TRBV10-3 with TRBJ2-3; 7 nucleotides agree with TRBD2. The sequenced sample was peripheral blood. The receptor was derived from a woman older than 75 with COVID-19, enrolled during active disease. In nucleotides, the CDR3 is TGTGCCATCAGTACGACTAGCTCGGGTAGCACAGATACGCAGTATTTT. Residues: CAISTTSSGSTDTQYF.